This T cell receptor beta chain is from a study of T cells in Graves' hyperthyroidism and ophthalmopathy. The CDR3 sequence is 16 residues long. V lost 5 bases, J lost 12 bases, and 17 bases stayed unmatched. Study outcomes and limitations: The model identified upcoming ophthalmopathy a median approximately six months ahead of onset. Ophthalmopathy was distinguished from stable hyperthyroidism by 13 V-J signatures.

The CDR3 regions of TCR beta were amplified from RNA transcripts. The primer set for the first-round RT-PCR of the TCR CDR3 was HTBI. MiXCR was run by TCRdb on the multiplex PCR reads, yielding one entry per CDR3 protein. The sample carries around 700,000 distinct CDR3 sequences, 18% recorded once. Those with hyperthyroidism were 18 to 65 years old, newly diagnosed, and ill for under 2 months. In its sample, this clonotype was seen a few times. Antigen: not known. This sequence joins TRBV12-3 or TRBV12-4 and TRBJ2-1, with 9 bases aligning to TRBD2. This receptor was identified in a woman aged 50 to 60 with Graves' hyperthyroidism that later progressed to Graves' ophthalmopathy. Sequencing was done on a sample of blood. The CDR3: CASSTSGTSRGRVQFF. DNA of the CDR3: TGTGCCAGCAGTACCTCCGGGACTAGCCGTGGTCGGGTGCAGTTCTTC.